A single sample is the source of the 16 T cell receptor beta chains below, sequenced in a study of cytotoxic CD8 clonotypes in ibrutinib-treated CLL (dated by TCRdb to about 2021). The sample's time point label, in plain terms: more than 10 months on ibrutinib. The protocol used for the library was the immunoSEQ multiplex PCR assay. What TCRdb holds here is the immuneACCESS table cut down to in-frame rearrangements. Part of the clones is not present; checked against another copy, under half of the missing clones reflect an unresolved V gene, and the others are unexplained. This sample comprises about 200,000 clones, more than 65% of them detected only once. About 6% of the sample goes to the ten largest clones. The source was PBMCs, collected after 12 months of ibrutinib treatment. These receptor sequences come from a human donor with chronic lymphocytic leukemia.

The rearrangement joins TRBV4-1 to TRBJ1-6; 7 bases map to TRBD1. V lost 3 bases and J lost 7; bases outside the gene matches: 6. This CDR3 contains 15 residues. The germline V gene has CDR1 MGHRA and CDR2 YSYEKL. CDR3 sequence: CASSQGTADNSPLHF. The CDR3 bases are TGCGCCAGCAGCCAGGGGACAGCCGACAATTCACCCCTCCACTTT.

V usage is TRBV11-3 and J usage is TRBJ2-7; unclear D gene. Germline values: CDR1 SGHNT, CDR2 YENEEA. CDR3 length: 13 residues. Trimming left V 2 bases short and J 5 bases short, with 10 bases between. The CDR3 DNA is TGTGCCAGCAGCTTATCAAGCGATCACGAGCAGTACTTC. Residues: CASSLSSDHEQYF.

The V gene is TRBV6-5, the J gene TRBJ2-7, with 8 bases matching TRBD2. Germline assignment: CDR1 MNHEY and CDR2 SVGAGI. This CDR3 is built from 16 residues. V was clipped by 2 bases and J by 9 bases; unmatched bases: 15. The DNA for the CDR3 is TGTGCCAGCAGTTACGGGGCTCGGGGGGGGCGCCCTGTGCAGTACTTC. Translation: CASSYGARGGRPVQYF.

Here the CDR3 DNA reads TGTGCCAGCAGCGCCTCCGGGACAGGGGTCAACTATGGCTACACCTTC. This encodes CASSASGTGVNYGYTF. The chain carries TRBV9 and TRBJ1-2; 10 bases fit TRBD1. Unmatched junction bases numbered 7, after V lost 3 bases and J lost 2 bases. Germline V gives CDR1 SGDLS, CDR2 YYNGEE. The CDR3 has 16 residues.

This clone has a single count. The rearrangement links TRBV29-1 to TRBJ2-7, with 8 bases matching TRBD1. CDR1 SQVTM and CDR2 ANQGSEA come from the germline V gene. The CDR3 loop spans 13 amino acids. J gave up 2 bases and V 4 bases, and 4 bases lay outside the gene matches. The CDR3 DNA reads TGCAGCGTTGTAAAACAGGGGGCCTACGAGCAGTACTTC. This codes for CSVVKQGAYEQYF.

The chain couples TRBV9 to TRBJ1-2; D ambiguous. The V gene's germline CDR1 is SGDLS and CDR2 YYNGEE. Trimming removed 0 bases from V and 5 bases from J, with 14 bases in between. This CDR3 contains 15 residues. The CDR3 DNA follows: TGTGCCAGCAGCGTAGGGGAAGGACGGAGATATGGCTACACCTTC. It translates to CASSVGEGRRYGYTF. The variable domain in full, with the rest retrieved from reference TRBV9 and TRBJ1-2, is DSGVTQTPKHLITATGQRVTLRCSPRSGDLSVYWYQQSLDQGLQFLIQYYNGEERAKGNILERFSAQQFPDLHSELNLSSLELGDSALYFCASSVGEGRRYGYTFGSGTRLTVV.

The DNA of the CDR3 is TGTGCCAGCAGTTCCCGGACAACTAACTATGGCTACACCTTC. Translation gives CASSSRTTNYGYTF. The rearrangement joins TRBV27 to TRBJ1-2; D might be TRBD1 (5 bases). Germline V gene lookup returns CDR1 MNHEY and CDR2 SMNVEV (reference sequence). The CDR3 has 14 amino acids. Trimming removed 4 bases at V and 0 bases at J, with 9 bases between.

The gene calls are TRBV18 and TRBJ1-5; no definite D call. CDR3 length: 17 amino acids. Deletions cut 2 bases from V and 0 bases from J, with 14 bases between. Germline assignment: CDR1 KGHSH and CDR2 LQKENI. The CDR3: CASSPGSPGNSNQPQHF. The CDR3 DNA sequence: TGTGCCAGCTCACCAGGCTCTCCCGGGAATAGCAATCAGCCCCAGCATTTT.

The chain is built from TRBV5-4 and TRBJ1-1; 7 positions agree with TRBD1. Unmatched junction bases numbered 7, after V lost 0 bases and J lost 5 bases. The CDR3 has 15 residues. Germline V gene sequence: CDR1 SGHNT, CDR2 YYREEE (reference sequence). In nucleotides, the CDR3 is TGTGCCAGCAGCTTGGTTGCAGGGGGGCGGACTGAAGCTTTCTTT. Its protein product is CASSLVAGGRTEAFF. The full variable domain, with the rest looked up from reference TRBV5-4 and TRBJ1-1, is ETGVTQSPTHLIKTRGQQVTLRCSSQSGHNTVSWYQQALGQGPQFIFQYYREEENGRGNFPPRFSGLQFPNYSSELNVNALELDDSALYLCASSLVAGGRTEAFFGQGTRLTVV.

The genes are TRBV11-2 and TRBJ1-2; D gene unclear. The CDR3 runs 16 residues. Trimming took off 2 bases at V and 0 bases at J, with 13 bases between the two ends. Germline CDR1 SGHAT, CDR2 FQNNGV. This CDR3 is CASSLLSARPNYGYTF. The CDR3 DNA reads as TGTGCCAGCAGCTTACTTTCGGCCAGGCCTAACTATGGCTACACCTTC.

V and J are TRBV29-1 and TRBJ1-3; D is undetermined. V was cut by 3 bases and J by 2 bases, with 11 bases left in between. This CDR3 spans 14 amino acids. The germline CDR1 and CDR2 sequences are SQVTM and ANQGSEA. In DNA, the CDR3 is TGCAGCGTTGATCTCCATGGGGCTGGAAACACCATATATTTT. It translates to CSVDLHGAGNTIYF.

This chain connects TRBV7-2 to TRBJ1-1, with D tentatively TRBD1 (5 bases). The V end was cut by 0 bases, the J end by 10 bases, with 15 bases between. CDR1 SGHTA and CDR2 FQGNSA come from the germline V gene. The CDR3 runs 14 residues. CDR3 DNA: TGTGCCAGCAGCTTAGCGACGGGGGTTTCGACAGCTTTCTTT. Translating it yields CASSLATGVSTAFF.

The chain is built from TRBV9 and TRBJ1-1; D ambiguous. The CDR3 length is 15 residues. Germline loops: CDR1 SGDLS, CDR2 YYNGEE. V lost 0 bases and J lost 0, with 9 bases in between. Here the CDR3 DNA reads TGTGCCAGCAGCGTAGTCCCCGATGTGAACACTGAAGCTTTCTTT. It yields the protein CASSVVPDVNTEAFF.

The CDR3 region has the DNA TGTGCCACGTCGACAGGATTACGACAGCCCCAGCATTTT. The encoded protein is CATSTGLRQPQHF. The gene calls are TRBV19 and TRBJ1-5; tentatively, D is TRBD1 (6 bases). Trimming took off 10 bases at V and 7 bases at J, with 17 bases between the two ends. From germline, CDR1 is LNHDA and CDR2 SQIVND (reference sequence). The CDR3 loop spans 13 amino acids.

This chain connects TRBV29-1 to TRBJ1-2; D remains ambiguous. The germline V and J ends were trimmed by 0 bases and 6 bases, with 8 bases remaining between them. Germline lookup yields CDR1 SQVTM and CDR2 ANQGSEA. This CDR3 spans 12 amino acids. CDR3 in DNA: TGCAGCGTTGAAGATCCGGGCGATGGCTACACCTTC. Translating it yields CSVEDPGDGYTF.

This clone was counted between two and nine times. This chain links TRBV28 with TRBJ1-1, with D hard to call. V lost 8 bases and J lost 2, with 12 bases in between. The CDR3 runs to 13 residues. Germline loops: CDR1 MDHEN, CDR2 SYDVKM. The CDR3 reads CASSAALNTEAFF. CDR3 DNA sequence: TGTGCCAGCTCGGCAGCACTAAACACTGAAGCTTTCTTT.